This T cell receptor beta chain was sequenced in a study of Graves' ophthalmopathy and Graves' hyperthyroidism. The J segment lost 3 bases and the V segment lost 8 bases, leaving 8 bases of the junction unmatched. CDR3 length equals 15 residues. Findings and limits, study-wide: Detection in blood was also observed for most expanded thyroid clonotypes above 0.001 frequency. A 13-signature model separated ophthalmopathy from stable hyperthyroidism, reaching about 90% sensitivity and approximately 81% specificity cross-validated.

Regarding this clonotype: Its antigen is not known.

Scientists amplified the TCR beta CDR3 regions from RNA transcripts. The authors performed first-round RT-PCR with HTBI primers and then a second-round multiplex PCR. TCRdb called the multiplex PCR reads again in MiXCR, with one record for every CDR3 protein. The sample carries roughly 600,000 distinct CDR3 sequences, less than 45% recorded once. The genes are TRBV12-3 or TRBV12-4 and TRBJ2-2; 8 bases line up with TRBD1. This receptor was taken from an adult man with Graves' hyperthyroidism. Sequenced sample: peripheral blood or thyroid tissue (not recorded which). CDR3 in amino acids: CASSRGQGDTGELFF. CDR3 DNA sequence: TGTGCCAGCTCACGCGGACAGGGCGACACCGGGGAGCTGTTTTTT.